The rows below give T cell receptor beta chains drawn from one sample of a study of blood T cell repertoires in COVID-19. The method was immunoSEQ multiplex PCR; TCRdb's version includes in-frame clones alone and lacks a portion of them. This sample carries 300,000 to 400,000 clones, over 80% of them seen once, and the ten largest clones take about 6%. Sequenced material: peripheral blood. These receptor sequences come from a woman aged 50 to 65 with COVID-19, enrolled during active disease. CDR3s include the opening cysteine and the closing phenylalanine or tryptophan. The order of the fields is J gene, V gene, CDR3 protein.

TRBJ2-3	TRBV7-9	CASSPRGIGEDTQYF
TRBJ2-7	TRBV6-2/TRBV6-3	CASSYPQIGLHEQYF
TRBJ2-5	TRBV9	CASSVVGTGYGETQYF
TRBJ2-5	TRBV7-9	CASSAGRGTAQEAQYF
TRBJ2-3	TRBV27	CASSLGGAGRTDTQYF
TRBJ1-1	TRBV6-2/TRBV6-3	CASSKNRGGSAEAFF
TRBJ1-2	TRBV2	CASDFGGMPQKDYGYTF
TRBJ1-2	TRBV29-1	CSVSARGLYGYTF
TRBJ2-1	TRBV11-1	CASSLGGRAYNEQFF
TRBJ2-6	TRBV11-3	CASGGQNSGANVLTF
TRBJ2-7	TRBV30	CAWSLKGTVIPLRYF
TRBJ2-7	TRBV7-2	CASSLGHGDEQYF
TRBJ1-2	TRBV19	CATSREGVSGYTF
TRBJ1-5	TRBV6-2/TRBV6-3	CASSFAGTGGASNQPQHF
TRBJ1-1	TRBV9	CASSARTGENEAFF
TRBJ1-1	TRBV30	CAWSVGFGGSTEAFF
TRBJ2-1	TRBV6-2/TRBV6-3	CASSYVAGGEQFF
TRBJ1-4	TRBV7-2	CASSLAQGEEKLFF
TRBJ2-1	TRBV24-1	CATSDPPTGYNEQFF
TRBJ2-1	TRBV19	CASEAGGRDEQFF
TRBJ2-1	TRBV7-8	CASSDTRGKIYNEQFF
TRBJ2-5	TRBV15	CATRKGQTLQETQYF
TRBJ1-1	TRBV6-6	CASSYGTGAVRTEAFF
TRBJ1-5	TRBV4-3	CASSQTYRDRGSSGAQHF
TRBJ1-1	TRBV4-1	CASSQDQDREAFF
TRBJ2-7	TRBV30	CAWRFGTPRPGSYEQYF
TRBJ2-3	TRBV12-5	CASALGSGVDTQYF
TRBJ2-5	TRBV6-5	CASRITSDETQYF
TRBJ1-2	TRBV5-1	CASSFSTGQANYGYTF
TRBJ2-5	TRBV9	CASSASGTLQETQYF
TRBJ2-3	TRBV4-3	CASSPVGPTDTQYF
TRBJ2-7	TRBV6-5	CASSYDARGPYEQYF
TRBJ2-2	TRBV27	CASSLQENTGELFF
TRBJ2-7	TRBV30	CAWRVLAGGALAYEQYF
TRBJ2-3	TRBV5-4	CASSPDGRSPGNTQYF
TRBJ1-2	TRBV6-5	CASSEGAGGYGYTF
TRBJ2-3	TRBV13	CASSFGGTDTQYF
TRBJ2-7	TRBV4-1	CASSLEDGKSYEQYF
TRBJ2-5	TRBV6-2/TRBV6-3	CASSFSGRGETQYF
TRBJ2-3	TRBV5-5	CASSSGLAGVVDTQYF
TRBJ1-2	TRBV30	CAWSRGSGYTF
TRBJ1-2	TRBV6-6	CASSYPQSGYTF
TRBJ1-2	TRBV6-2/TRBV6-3	CASSYSMGRPNYGYTF
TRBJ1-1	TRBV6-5	CASSRGEAEAFF
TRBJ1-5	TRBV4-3	CASSQELDGGANQPQHF
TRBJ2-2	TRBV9	CASSAFGELFF
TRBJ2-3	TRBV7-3	CASSIGQFPSTDTQYF
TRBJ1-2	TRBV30	CAWKGGANYGYTF
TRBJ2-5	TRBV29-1	CSVGSQGGETQYF
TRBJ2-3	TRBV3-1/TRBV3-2	CASSRLAGADTQYF
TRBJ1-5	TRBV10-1	CASSADRADQPQHF
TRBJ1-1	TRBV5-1	CASSTWDTLNTEAFF
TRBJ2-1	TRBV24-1	CATSDFPRELSYNEQFF
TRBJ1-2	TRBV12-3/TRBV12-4	CASSLDRLGGYTF
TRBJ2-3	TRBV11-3	CASSKTSGRADTQYF
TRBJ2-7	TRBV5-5	CASSLPMRSYEQYF
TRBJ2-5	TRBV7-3	CASSLLAGGLQTQYF
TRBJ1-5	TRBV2	CASRAGRSNQPQHF
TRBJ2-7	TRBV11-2	CASSSSGWREPYEQYF
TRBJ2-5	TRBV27	CASSLSFLRQGTETQYF